This T cell receptor (beta chain) appears in the sequencing data of a study of cytomegalovirus exposure and HLA in healthy donors. This CDR3 spans 14 amino acids. V lost 4 bases and J lost 3, with 10 bases in between. Looked up from germline, CDR1 is SGHNT and CDR2 is YYREEE (reference sequence). In the PCR, 60 Vbeta and 13 Jbeta primers were used. Measured with immunoSEQ multiplex PCR; TCRdb has only the in-frame clones, and not every one. The sample lists about 82,000 clones, around 77% seen once, with about 3.5% in the top ten. J is TRBJ1-4 and V is TRBV5-4; D ambiguous. This sequence was found in a man aged 45-65 years in good health and CMV-seronegative. The sequencing input was PBMCs. The CDR3 nucleotides read TGTGCCAGCAGCCCCTATTCGGCTAATGAAAAACTGTTTTTT. This gives the protein CASSPYSANEKLFF.